One sample yielded the 28 T cell receptor beta chains listed below, sequenced in a study of CD8+ T cells in alopecia areata. Investigators isolated RNA and reverse transcribed it into cDNA to act as the sequencing template. This table comes from immunoSEQ multiplex PCR, and its TCRdb copy is limited to in-frame clones, with some not included. In the table there are roughly 200,000 clones, 60% of which are singletons. Regarding treatment: oral pan-JAK inhibitor, 5-10 mg twice daily. Here the sequenced sample was CD4+ T cells sorted from blood, taken at week 4, from a patient treated with tofacitinib. The receptors here all came from a human donor with alopecia areata.

V usage is TRBV30 and J usage is TRBJ1-5; D not certain. Trimming stripped 0 bases from V and 7 bases from J, with 10 bases between. This CDR3 is built from 13 residues. CDR1 and CDR2 from the germline V gene are GTSNPN and SVGIG (reference sequence). The CDR3 region has the DNA TGTGCCTGGAGTGTACTGGAATCACAGCCCCAGCATTTT. Translation gives CAWSVLESQPQHF.

As concerns this clone: The same CDR3 arises from other DNA sequences in this sample as well. The chain couples TRBV18 to TRBJ1-1; D uncertain. This CDR3 has 15 residues. From germline, CDR1 is KGHSH and CDR2 LQKENI. The V end was cut by 0 bases, the J end by 1 base, with 9 bases between. CDR3 in DNA: TGTGCCAGCTCACCACCGTCCGTTACGAACACTGAAGCTTTCTTT. This encodes CASSPPSVTNTEAFF.

The chain is built from TRBV20-1 and TRBJ1-5, with D possibly TRBD1 on 5 matching bases. V lost 6 bases to trimming and J lost 7 bases, with 10 bases between them. This CDR3 spans 11 amino acids. Germline V gene data show CDR1 as DFQATT and CDR2 as SNEGSKA (reference sequence). The CDR3 is CSAAGSQPQHF. In DNA, the CDR3 is TGCAGTGCGGCAGGGTCCCAGCCCCAGCATTTT.

The rearrangement joins TRBV30 to TRBJ1-2; possibly TRBD1 for D (5 bases). Per germline, CDR1 GTSNPN and CDR2 SVGIG (reference sequence). V was shortened by 3 bases and J by 8 bases, with 22 bases between the two germline ends. The CDR3 loop spans 15 amino acids. The CDR3 reads CAWRTQGRNSEGYTF. The CDR3 DNA sequence: TGTGCCTGGAGGACCCAGGGACGCAACTCCGAAGGCTACACCTTC.

As to this clone: Additional DNA sequences in this sample encode the identical CDR3. The V call is TRBV5-4, the J call TRBJ1-1; TRBD1 agrees at 8 bases. Germline V gene data show CDR1 as SGHNT and CDR2 as YYREEE (reference sequence). The length of the CDR3 is 14 residues. The V and J ends lost 5 bases and 1 base, in that order; junction bases with no gene match: 4. The CDR3 region is CASSPGQGNTEAFF. CDR3 DNA sequence: TGTGCCAGCAGTCCCGGACAGGGGAACACTGAAGCTTTCTTT.

A few counts support this clone. J is TRBJ1-2 and V is TRBV4-1; no clear D. Germline V gene data show CDR1 as MGHRA and CDR2 as YSYEKL. The CDR3 extends over 16 amino acids. V gave up 2 bases and J gave up 0 bases, with 13 bases separating them. The CDR3 sequence: CASSQLMASTNYGYTF. CDR3 coding DNA: TGCGCCAGCAGCCAATTGATGGCCTCGACTAACTATGGCTACACCTTC.

The chain uses TRBV6-1 and TRBJ2-3; 8 positions agree with TRBD2. J was trimmed by 9 bases and V by 4 bases; bases with no gene match: 15. Germline values: CDR1 MNHNS, CDR2 SASEGT. The CDR3 is 16 amino acids. The CDR3: CASSGDAGTRSGTQYF. The DNA of the CDR3 is TGTGCCAGCAGTGGGGACGCCGGGACTAGGTCGGGGACGCAGTATTTT.

This sequence joins TRBV14 and TRBJ1-1; D remains ambiguous. The germline V gene has CDR1 SGHDN and CDR2 FVKESK. Between the trimmed V and J ends, which lost 0 bases and 0 bases, there was a span of 8 bases. This CDR3 is 15 amino acids long. DNA for the CDR3: TGTGCCAGCAGCCAAGAACTTGGGGTGAACACTGAAGCTTTCTTT. It is translated as CASSQELGVNTEAFF.

This sequence joins TRBV5-1 and TRBJ1-1, with TRBD1 as a possible D gene (6 bases). The CDR3 totals 14 residues. Germline-derived CDR1 and CDR2 are SGHRS and YFSETQ. V shed 3 bases and J shed 4 bases, with 13 bases lying between them. The CDR3: CASSSTGYGTEAFF. The CDR3 bases are TGCGCCAGCAGCTCTACAGGGTATGGCACTGAAGCTTTCTTT.

J is TRBJ2-5 and V is TRBV4-2; TRBD2 matches 10 bases. CDR1 LGHNA and CDR2 YNFKEQ come from the germline V gene. The ends lost 1 base at V and 4 bases at J; junction bases unmatched: 9. This CDR3 spans 17 amino acids. CDR3 sequence reads: CASSQGSSGGARETQYF. The CDR3 DNA is TGTGCCAGCAGCCAAGGTTCAAGCGGGGGGGCTCGAGAGACCCAGTACTTC.

The V and J genes are TRBV20-1 and TRBJ2-1; D is perhaps TRBD2 (5 bases). Germline V gene sequence: CDR1 DFQATT, CDR2 SNEGSKA (reference sequence). CDR3 length equals 11 residues. V lost 6 bases to trimming and J lost 10 bases, with 13 bases between them. This CDR3 is CSATGLAEQFF. The CDR3 nucleotides read TGCAGTGCCACTGGACTGGCCGAGCAGTTCTTC.

This clone was recorded a few times. The V call is TRBV19, the J call TRBJ2-3; 9 bases fit TRBD2. V lost 5 bases to trimming and J lost 3 bases; unmatched junction nucleotides: 6. This CDR3 has 15 residues. Per germline, CDR1 LNHDA and CDR2 SQIVND (reference sequence). In DNA, the CDR3 is TGTGCCAGTAGTTCTAGAGCGGGGGGAACAGATACGCAGTATTTT. Protein product: CASSSRAGGTDTQYF.

The V call is TRBV5-1, the J call TRBJ1-2; D is unclear. Trimming removed 3 bases from V and 3 bases from J, with 18 bases in between. CDR1 is SGHRS and CDR2 is YFSETQ in the germline V gene. This CDR3 is built from 16 residues. The CDR3 sequence is CASSSGVVTNHYGYTF. The DNA for the CDR3 is TGCGCCAGCAGCTCTGGGGTGGTTACAAACCACTATGGCTACACCTTC.

The CDR3 DNA sequence: TGTGCCACCGCGGACGGGGAAGCAGAGACCCAGTACTTC. The encoded protein is CATADGEAETQYF. The chain carries TRBV10-3 and TRBJ2-5, with D perhaps TRBD2 (5 bases). V was cut by 10 bases and J by 4 bases, with 16 bases left in between. The CDR3 loop spans 13 amino acids. The germline V gene encodes CDR1 ENHRY and CDR2 SYGVKD.

This clone was picked up a small number of times. J is TRBJ1-2 and V is TRBV29-1; perhaps TRBD1 as D (5 bases). Germline CDR1 and CDR2: SQVTM and ANQGSEA. CDR3 length: 12 residues. With 5 bases removed from V and 9 bases from J, the gap between germline ends came to 16 bases. For the CDR3, the DNA is TGCAGCGTTCCCAAGGGGAAGGTTAGCTACACCTTC. The encoded protein is CSVPKGKVSYTF.

The rearrangement joins TRBV4-1 to TRBJ1-5, with TRBD1 identical over 9 bases. With V trimmed by 1 base and J by 5 bases, 9 bases remained unmatched. CDR3 length equals 17 residues. CDR1 is MGHRA, CDR2 YSYEKL, per germline. CDR3 coding DNA: TGCGCCAGCAGCCAAGCCAGGACAGGGGAGAGTTATCAGCCCCAGCATTTT. Protein product: CASSQARTGESYQPQHF.

This rearrangement joins TRBV6-5 to TRBJ1-1; no definite D call. V shed 0 bases and J shed 6 bases, with 8 bases lying between them. The CDR3 loop spans 13 amino acids. Per the germline V gene, CDR1 is MNHEY and CDR2 is SVGAGI. The CDR3 region is CASSYSSWAEAFF. The CDR3, as DNA: TGTGCCAGCAGTTACTCATCGTGGGCTGAAGCTTTCTTT.

The chain is built from TRBV2 and TRBJ1-2; D is perhaps TRBD1 (6 bases). Trimming took 2 bases from V and 7 from J, leaving 8 bases between them. CDR3 size: 12 residues. Germline V lookup: CDR1 SNHLY, CDR2 FYNNEI. Here the CDR3 DNA reads TGTGCCAGCAGTGAATGGGGGCCTGGCTACACCTTC. It translates to CASSEWGPGYTF.

The chain is built from TRBV29-1 and TRBJ2-3; 10 bases align to TRBD1. CDR1 is SQVTM and CDR2 is ANQGSEA in the germline V gene. V lost 6 bases to trimming and J lost 8 bases; unmatched junction nucleotides: 11. The CDR3 spans 14 residues. CDR3 residues: CSVERTGGRGTQYF. CDR3 in DNA: TGCAGCGTCGAAAGGACAGGGGGTAGGGGTACGCAGTATTTT.

This chain connects TRBV6-6 to TRBJ2-7, with D perhaps TRBD1 (7 bases). CDR3 length: 15 amino acids. With 2 bases removed from V and 6 bases from J, the gap between germline ends came to 17 bases. CDR1 MNHNY and CDR2 SVGAGI come from the germline V gene (reference sequence). DNA of the CDR3: TGTGCCAGCAGTTACGACAGGGAGGTTCGAGTCGAGCAGTACTTC. Translated, it gives CASSYDREVRVEQYF.

The chain has TRBV2 and TRBJ1-3; 7 nucleotides match TRBD1. V dropped 3 bases and J dropped 2; count of bases not matched to a gene: 7. The CDR3 has 16 residues. Germline CDR1 reads SNHLY; CDR2 reads FYNNEI. CDR3 region: CASSDRQGFAGNTIYF. The CDR3 DNA is TGTGCCAGCAGTGATAGACAGGGATTTGCTGGAAACACCATATATTTT. Drawing the rest from reference TRBV2 and TRBJ1-3, the complete variable domain is EPEVTQTPSHQVTQMGQEVILRCVPISNHLYFYWYRQILGQKVEFLVSFYNNEISEKSEIFDDQFSVERPDGSNFTLKIRSTKLEDSAMYFCASSDRQGFAGNTIYFGEGSWLTVV.

This clone was seen only a few times. The rearrangement links TRBV5-1 to TRBJ2-7; TRBD1 is a possible D gene (5 bases). Between the trimmed V and J ends, which lost 0 bases and 3 bases, there was a span of 7 bases. The CDR3 spans 13 residues. Germline loops: CDR1 SGHRS, CDR2 YFSETQ. The CDR3 region is CASSLDGHYEQYF. CDR3 nucleotides: TGCGCCAGCAGCTTGGACGGACACTACGAGCAGTACTTC.

In its sample, this clone was seen a few times. CDR3 sequence reads: CASTYLSLDNEQYF. DNA of the CDR3: TGTGCCAGCACCTATTTGAGTTTGGACAACGAGCAGTACTTC. The rearrangement links TRBV5-5 to TRBJ2-7; D may be TRBD1 (5 bases). The CDR3 loop spans 14 amino acids. Germline-derived CDR1 and CDR2 are SGHKS and YYEKEE (reference sequence). Trimming pared 6 bases from V and 5 bases from J, leaving 18 bases between.

V gene TRBV6-5 combines with J gene TRBJ2-7; 7 bases map to TRBD1. From germline, CDR1 is MNHEY and CDR2 SVGAGI. V shed 10 bases, J shed 4 bases, and the junction held 16 bases outside the gene matches. This CDR3 is 15 amino acids long. The CDR3 is CATKWLRTGFYEQYF. As DNA, the CDR3 is TGTGCCACCAAGTGGCTCCGGACAGGCTTTTACGAGCAGTACTTC.

The chain couples TRBV27 to TRBJ1-4; D gene unclear. CDR3 length equals 14 residues. Trimming removed 1 base from V and 7 bases from J, with 10 bases in between. Germline-derived CDR1 and CDR2 are MNHEY and SMNVEV (reference sequence). The CDR3 is CASSLWGAGEKLFF. CDR3 DNA sequence: TGTGCCAGCAGTTTATGGGGAGCCGGTGAAAAACTGTTTTTT.

J is TRBJ2-5 and V is TRBV9, with TRBD2 matching 7 bases. The length of the CDR3 is 14 residues. Germline CDR1 and CDR2: SGDLS and YYNGEE. Losses at the gene ends were 3 bases for V and 1 base for J; bases not matched to a gene: 3. The CDR3 DNA sequence: TGTGCCAGCAGCGCGGGGGGACCCCAAGAGACCCAGTACTTC. Amino acid sequence: CASSAGGPQETQYF.

The chain couples TRBV9 to TRBJ2-3; 8 bases agree with TRBD1. Germline CDR1 is SGDLS and CDR2 is YYNGEE. This CDR3 is built from 14 residues. V gave up 0 bases and J gave up 4 bases; unmatched junction bases: 1. The CDR3 region is CASSVETGADTQYF. CDR3 in DNA: TGTGCCAGCAGCGTAGAGACAGGGGCAGATACGCAGTATTTT.

V and J are TRBV5-1 and TRBJ1-1, with 9 bases lining up with TRBD1. This CDR3 region has 14 residues. CDR1 is SGHRS and CDR2 is YFSETQ in the germline V gene. The V and J ends lost 4 bases and 1 base, in that order; junction bases with no gene match: 2. The DNA of the CDR3 is TGCGCCAGCAGCCCGGGACAGGGGAACACTGAAGCTTTCTTT. Encoded protein: CASSPGQGNTEAFF. The entire variable domain, with the rest obtained from reference TRBV5-1 and TRBJ1-1, is as follows: KAGVTQTPRYLIKTRGQQVTLSCSPISGHRSVSWYQQTPGQGLQFLFEYFSETQRNKGNFPGRFSGRQFSNSRSEMNVSTLELGDSALYLCASSPGQGNTEAFFGQGTRLTVV.